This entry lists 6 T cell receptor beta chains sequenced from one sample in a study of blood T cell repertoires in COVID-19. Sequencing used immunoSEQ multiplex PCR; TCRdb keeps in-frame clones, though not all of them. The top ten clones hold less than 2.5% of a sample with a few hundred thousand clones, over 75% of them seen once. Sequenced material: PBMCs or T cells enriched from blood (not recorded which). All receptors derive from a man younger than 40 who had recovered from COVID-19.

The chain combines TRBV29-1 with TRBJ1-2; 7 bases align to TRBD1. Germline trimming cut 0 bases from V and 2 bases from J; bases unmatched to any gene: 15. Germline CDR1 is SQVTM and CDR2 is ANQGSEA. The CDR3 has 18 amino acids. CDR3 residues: CSVEDHRAGGQSNYGYTF. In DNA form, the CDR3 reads TGCAGCGTTGAAGATCATAGGGCAGGGGGTCAGTCCAACTATGGCTACACCTTC.

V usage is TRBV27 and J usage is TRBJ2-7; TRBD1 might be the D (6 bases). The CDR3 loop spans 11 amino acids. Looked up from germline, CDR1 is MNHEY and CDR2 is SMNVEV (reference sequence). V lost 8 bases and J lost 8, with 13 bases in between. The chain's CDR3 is CASLSQGQQYF. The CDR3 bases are TGTGCCAGCCTATCCCAGGGGCAGCAGTACTTC.

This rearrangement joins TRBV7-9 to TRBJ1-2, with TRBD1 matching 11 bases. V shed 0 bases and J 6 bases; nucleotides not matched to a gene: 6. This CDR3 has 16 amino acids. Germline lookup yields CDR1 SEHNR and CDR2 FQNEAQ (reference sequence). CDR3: CASSLAPGQGEDGYTF. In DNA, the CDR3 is TGTGCCAGCAGCTTAGCGCCGGGACAGGGGGAGGATGGCTACACCTTC.

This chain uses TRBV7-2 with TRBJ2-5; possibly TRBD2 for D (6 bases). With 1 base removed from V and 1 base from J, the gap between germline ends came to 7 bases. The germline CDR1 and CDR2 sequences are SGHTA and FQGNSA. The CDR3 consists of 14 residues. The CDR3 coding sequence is TGTGCCAGCAGCTTAGTTAGCGGCCAAGAGACCCAGTACTTC. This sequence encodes CASSLVSGQETQYF.

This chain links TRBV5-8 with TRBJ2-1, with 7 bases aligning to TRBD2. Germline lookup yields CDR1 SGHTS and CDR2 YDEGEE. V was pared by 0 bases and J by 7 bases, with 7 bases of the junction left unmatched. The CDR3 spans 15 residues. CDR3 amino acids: CASSLGGSRANEQFF. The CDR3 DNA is TGTGCCAGCAGCTTGGGCGGGAGCAGGGCGAATGAGCAGTTCTTC.

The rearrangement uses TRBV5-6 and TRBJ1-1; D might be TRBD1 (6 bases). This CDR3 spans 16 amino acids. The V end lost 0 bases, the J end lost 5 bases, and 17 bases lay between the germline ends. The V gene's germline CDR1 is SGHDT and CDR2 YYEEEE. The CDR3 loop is CASSLEGRGARTEAFF. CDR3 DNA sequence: TGTGCCAGCAGCTTGGAGGGCAGGGGAGCGAGGACTGAAGCTTTCTTT. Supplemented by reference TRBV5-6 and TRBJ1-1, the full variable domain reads DAGVTQSPTHLIKTRGQQVTLRCSPKSGHDTVSWYQQALGQGPQFIFQYYEEEERQRGNFPDRFSGHQFPNYSSELNVNALLLGDSALYLCASSLEGRGARTEAFFGQGTRLTVV.